Described below is a single TCR beta chain sequence and its context. This sample was included in a study of technical replicates of blood from a handful of donors. Using immunoSEQ multiplex PCR, the repertoire was profiled, and TCRdb retains in-frame clones only, with some absent. The table records 65,000 to 80,000 clones, approximately 95% of them present only once. V gave up 4 bases and J gave up 7 bases; unmatched junction bases: 3. Germline V gene data show CDR1 as KGHSH and CDR2 as LQKENI. This CDR3 has 14 amino acids. The V and J genes are TRBV18 and TRBJ1-6; 8 positions agree with TRBD1. The specimen was T cells isolated from PBMCs. This TCR came from a human donor in good health. The CDR3 DNA reads as TGTGCCAGCTCACTGGGGGACAGGAATTCACCCCTCCACTTT. Protein: CASSLGDRNSPLHF.